The 17 T cell receptor beta chains listed next were all sequenced from one sample in a study of early T cells in non-severe SARS-CoV-2 infection. One entry per CDR3 protein results from TCRdb running MiXCR on the 5' RACE reads. Of 45,000 to 65,000 distinct CDR3 sequences in the sample, 9% to 9.5% were seen once. Sequenced: whole blood. The receptors were sampled from an adult who was a healthcare worker with PCR-confirmed SARS-CoV-2 infection or an uninfected control (not recorded which).

This clonotype was detected a few times. This chain joins TRBV9 and TRBJ1-3, with D possibly matching TRBD1 (5 bases). CDR1 and CDR2 (germline): SGDLS, YYNGEE. This CDR3 is 14 amino acids long. The ends were cut back, 4 bases at V and 2 bases at J, with 10 bases in the middle. CDR3 amino acids: CASSPQVAGNTIYF. The CDR3 nucleotides read TGTGCCAGCAGCCCACAGGTGGCTGGAAACACCATATATTTT.

This clonotype was counted only a few times. The V gene is TRBV3-2, the J gene TRBJ2-3; the DNA was not compared with TRBD1, the D call given in the table. TRBV3-2 counts as a pseudogene. The CDR3 has 17 amino acids. CDR3 amino acids: CASSQVARRRGTDTQYF. The CDR3 nucleotides are TGTGCCAGCAGCCAAGTCGCCCGCAGGCGCGGCACAGATACGCAGTATTTT.

In this sample, this clonotype turned up a few times. The gene calls are TRBV5-6 and TRBJ1-2; TRBD1 matches 7 bases. The CDR3 sequence is 16 residues long. V was pared by 6 bases and J by 4 bases, with 15 bases of the junction left unmatched. The V gene's germline CDR1 is SGHDT and CDR2 YYEEEE. The CDR3 region has the DNA TGTGCCAGCACCCGACGACAGGGACAATCACCCTATGGCTACACCTTC. Encoded protein: CASTRRQGQSPYGYTF.

This clonotype was recorded many times. This rearrangement joins TRBV19 to TRBJ1-2, with a weak D call TRBD1 (5 bases). Deletions cut 4 bases from V and 4 bases from J, with 13 bases between. The CDR3 spans 14 residues. Germline-derived CDR1 and CDR2 are LNHDA and SQIVND (reference sequence). The CDR3 nucleotides are TGTGCCAGTAGTACCCACAGGAGTAGCTATGGCTACACCTTC. Translated: CASSTHRSSYGYTF. The full variable domain, its missing parts supplied by reference TRBV19 and TRBJ1-2, is DGGITQSPKYLFRKEGQNVTLSCEQNLNHDAMYWYRQDPGQGLRLIYYSQIVNDFQKGDIAEGYSVSREKKESFPLTVTSAQKNPTAFYLCASSTHRSSYGYTFGSGTRLTVV.

This clonotype was picked up many times. V usage is TRBV7-2 and J usage is TRBJ2-3; 7 positions match TRBD1. The CDR3 spans 15 residues. The V and J ends lost 5 bases and 3 bases, in that order; junction bases with no gene match: 8. The germline CDR1 and CDR2 sequences are SGHTA and FQGNSA. CDR3 amino acids: CASSVYRGGTDTQYF. Here the CDR3 DNA reads TGTGCCAGCAGCGTTTACAGGGGCGGAACAGATACGCAGTATTTT.

This clonotype was detected many times. The chain couples TRBV20-1 to TRBJ2-3, with D tentatively TRBD2 (5 bases). V was trimmed by 3 bases and J by 6 bases, leaving 16 bases between them. The length of the CDR3 is 14 residues. CDR1 and CDR2 (germline): DFQATT, SNEGSKA (reference sequence). CDR3 sequence: CSARVPTGIDTQYF. The CDR3 nucleotides read TGCAGTGCTAGGGTTCCGACGGGGATCGATACGCAGTATTTT.

Judged by abundance, this clonotype is medium-sized (0.01 to 0.1%). This chain joins TRBV5-1 and TRBJ1-1; unclear D gene. Trimming removed 5 bases from V and 1 base from J, with 9 bases in between. The CDR3 consists of 13 residues. Germline CDR1 and CDR2: SGHRS and YFSETQ. Here the CDR3 reads CASSPHGNTEAFF. The CDR3 region has the DNA TGCGCCAGCAGTCCACACGGGAACACTGAAGCTTTCTTT.

At least ten counts were recorded for this clonotype. V gene TRBV11-2 combines with J gene TRBJ2-7; a possible D gene is TRBD2 (5 bases). The V and J ends lost 5 bases and 0 bases respectively, with 20 bases between them. The CDR3 runs to 17 residues. Germline loops: CDR1 SGHAT, CDR2 FQNNGV. DNA for the CDR3: TGTGCCAGCAGCCCCCCCTTGGGCGGGCTGAGCTCCTACGAGCAGTACTTC. Protein product: CASSPPLGGLSSYEQYF.

This clonotype was recorded many times. The V gene is TRBV7-6, the J gene TRBJ1-2; possible D gene TRBD1, 5 bases. Germline CDR1 is SGHVS and CDR2 is FNYEAQ. This CDR3 region has 15 residues. V dropped 3 bases and J dropped 4 bases, with 15 bases sitting between them. In DNA, the CDR3 is TGTGCCAGCAGCTTTGGCACAGGCGAGGGCTATGGCTACACCTTC. This gives the protein CASSFGTGEGYGYTF.

This clonotype was detected a few times. The chain has TRBV29-1 and TRBJ2-3; 9 nucleotides agree with TRBD2. Germline loops: CDR1 SQVTM, CDR2 ANQGSEA. This CDR3 spans 20 amino acids. Losses at the gene ends were 0 bases for V and 6 bases for J; bases not matched to a gene: 22. In DNA form, the CDR3 reads TGCAGCGTTGAAGACGATCTAGCGGGGAGGGGGCACGAAGCTAGGGATACGCAGTATTTT. Translating gives CSVEDDLAGRGHEARDTQYF.

This clonotype was seen repeatedly, ten times or more. This sequence joins TRBV3-1 and TRBJ2-1; D may be TRBD1 (6 bases). CDR3 length: 12 amino acids. The V gene's germline CDR1 is LGHDT and CDR2 YNNKEL (reference sequence). V shed 4 bases and J shed 10 bases, with 11 bases lying between them. CDR3 nucleotide sequence: TGTGCCAGCAGCCTTCCAGGGGCGGAGCAGTTCTTC. The encoded protein is CASSLPGAEQFF.

This clonotype was observed many times. The V call is TRBV13, the J call TRBJ2-5; 10 bases align to TRBD2. The CDR3 totals 15 residues. Per germline, CDR1 PRHDT and CDR2 FYEKMQ (reference sequence). With V trimmed by 5 bases and J by 6 bases, 9 bases remained unmatched. DNA of the CDR3: TGTGCCAGCAGCATCCTAGCGGGAGTCGGTCAGACCCAGTACTTC. This sequence encodes CASSILAGVGQTQYF.

This clonotype was observed at least ten times. This rearrangement joins TRBV6-5 to TRBJ2-2, with D perhaps TRBD1 or TRBD2 (5 bases each). Germline lookup yields CDR1 MNHEY and CDR2 SVGAGI. Trimming left V 0 bases short and J 7 bases short, with 21 bases between. This CDR3 spans 18 amino acids. The CDR3 nucleotides are TGTGCCAGCAGTTACTCCCCCCGGGGCGGAGTAAGGGACGGGGAGCTGTTTTTT. This sequence encodes CASSYSPRGGVRDGELFF.

In this sample, this clonotype turned up many times. This rearrangement joins TRBV20-1 to TRBJ2-2; no reliable D call. V lost 6 bases and J 4 bases, leaving 15 bases between the germline ends. This CDR3 is 14 amino acids long. Germline loops: CDR1 DFQATT, CDR2 SNEGSKA (reference sequence). CDR3 in DNA: TGCAGTGCCAGCCCCGGATTCTCCACCGGGGAGCTGTTTTTT. Translated, it gives CSASPGFSTGELFF.

This clonotype was observed many times. The V call is TRBV5-4, the J call TRBJ2-2; 11 nucleotides match TRBD2. Germline assignment: CDR1 SGHNT and CDR2 YYREEE (reference sequence). V lost 2 bases, J lost 5 bases, and 8 bases stayed unmatched. This CDR3 contains 17 residues. The CDR3 loop is CASSFPTSGVETGELFF. The CDR3 coding sequence is TGTGCCAGCAGCTTCCCGACTAGCGGGGTAGAAACCGGGGAGCTGTTTTTT.

This clonotype showed up many times. This chain links TRBV5-1 with TRBJ1-2; D gene unclear. Trimming left V 0 bases short and J 7 bases short, with 4 bases between. The length of the CDR3 is 11 residues. The germline V gene has CDR1 SGHRS and CDR2 YFSETQ. The CDR3 bases are TGCGCCAGCAGCTTGGGGGCTGGCTACACCTTC. It specifies CASSLGAGYTF.

This clonotype was counted ten times or more. The CDR3 here is CASSPEAYNEQFF. The CDR3 DNA reads TGTGCCAGCAGCCCAGAGGCCTACAATGAGCAGTTCTTC. This chain uses TRBV2 with TRBJ2-1; D is unclear. The CDR3 sequence is 13 residues long. Germline-derived CDR1 and CDR2 are SNHLY and FYNNEI. V was shortened by 6 bases and J by 2 bases, with 8 bases between the two germline ends.